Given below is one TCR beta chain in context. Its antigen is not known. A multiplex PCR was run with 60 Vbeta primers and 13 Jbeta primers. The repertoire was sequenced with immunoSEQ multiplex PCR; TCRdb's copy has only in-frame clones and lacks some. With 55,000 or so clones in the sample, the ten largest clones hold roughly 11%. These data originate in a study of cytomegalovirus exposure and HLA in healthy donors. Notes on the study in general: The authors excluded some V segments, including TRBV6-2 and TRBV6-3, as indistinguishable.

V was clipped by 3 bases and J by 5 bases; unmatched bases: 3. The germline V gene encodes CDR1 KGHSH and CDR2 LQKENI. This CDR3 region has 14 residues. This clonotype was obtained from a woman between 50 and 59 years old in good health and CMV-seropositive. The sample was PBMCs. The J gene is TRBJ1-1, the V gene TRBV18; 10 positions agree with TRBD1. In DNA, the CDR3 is TGTGCCAGCTCACCCGGGACAGGGGCGACTGAAGCTTTCTTT. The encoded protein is CASSPGTGATEAFF.